These 10 T cell receptor beta chains were sequenced from one sample in a study of identical twins. TCRdb reprocessed the 5' RACE reads via MiXCR and lists one record per CDR3 protein. The sample has some 500,000 distinct CDR3 sequences; 13% to 15% are singletons. The sample was also reused in another study, on yellow fever vaccine responses in identical twins.

The source material was CD4+ T cells sorted from blood. The source of these receptors is a woman between 18 and 29 years old in good health.

The rearrangement uses TRBV11-3 and TRBJ2-1; 7 bases are shared with TRBD2. With 2 bases clipped from V and 4 bases from J, the junction kept 8 bases outside the gene matches. Germline CDR1 is SGHNT and CDR2 is YENEEA. This CDR3 spans 16 amino acids. The CDR3: CASSLTLSGVYNEQFF. CDR3 DNA sequence: TGTGCCAGCAGCTTAACTTTGAGCGGGGTGTACAATGAGCAGTTCTTC.

This clonotype has just a few counts. This chain uses TRBV11-2 with TRBJ1-4; 8 bases map to TRBD1. Trimming took 4 bases from V and 3 from J; bases not matched to a gene: 4. The CDR3 has 15 residues. From germline, CDR1 is SGHAT and CDR2 FQNNGV. The CDR3 here is CASSYLTGANEKLFF. CDR3 DNA: TGTGCCAGCAGCTACTTGACAGGGGCTAATGAAAAACTGTTTTTT.

The chain uses TRBV3-1 and TRBJ2-1; 10 positions agree with TRBD2. With V trimmed by 1 base and J by 2 bases, 8 bases remained unmatched. The CDR3 contains 18 residues. Germline V gene data show CDR1 as LGHDT and CDR2 as YNNKEL (reference sequence). The CDR3 reads CASSQVRTSGRTYNEQFF. CDR3 coding DNA: TGTGCCAGCAGCCAAGTACGGACTAGCGGCAGGACCTACAATGAGCAGTTCTTC.

This clonotype was counted only a few times. This chain links TRBV10-3 with TRBJ2-3; 10 bases fit TRBD2. The CDR3 totals 15 residues. The trim removed 4 bases at V and 8 bases at J, leaving 9 bases unmatched. In germline, CDR1 is ENHRY, CDR2 SYGVKD. This CDR3 reads CAISGTSGSSGTQYF. CDR3 DNA sequence: TGTGCCATCAGTGGGACTAGCGGATCCTCGGGTACGCAGTATTTT.

J is TRBJ2-6 and V is TRBV2, with a weak D call TRBD1 (6 bases). V was cut by 2 bases and J by 2 bases, with 28 bases left in between. Germline V gene data show CDR1 as SNHLY and CDR2 as FYNNEI. The CDR3 spans 22 residues. In DNA, the CDR3 is TGTGCCAGCAGTGAATCAGAGATACAGGGTGGTCTTCTCACCCCTGGGGCCAACGTCCTGACTTTC. This translates into CASSESEIQGGLLTPGANVLTF.

This clonotype was seen ten or more times. The chain has TRBV28 and TRBJ2-5, with D perhaps matching TRBD1 or TRBD2 (5 bases each). Germline V gene lookup returns CDR1 MDHEN and CDR2 SYDVKM. The CDR3 loop spans 15 amino acids. Deletions cut 6 bases from V and 4 bases from J, with 18 bases between. In nucleotides, the CDR3 is TGTGCCAGCAGCACGGGACGCACAGAGGTAGAGACCCAGTACTTC. Its translation: CASSTGRTEVETQYF.

This clonotype was seen only once. V is TRBV11-2 and J is TRBJ2-7, with 9 bases matching TRBD2. The J segment lost 4 bases and the V segment lost 5 bases, leaving 15 bases of the junction unmatched. CDR3 size: 17 residues. Germline V gene data show CDR1 as SGHAT and CDR2 as FQNNGV. CDR3 residues: CASSTLGVRGGQYEQYF. DNA for the CDR3: TGTGCCAGCAGCACCCTGGGGGTGCGGGGGGGCCAGTACGAGCAGTACTTC.

This rearrangement joins TRBV7-9 to TRBJ2-7; TRBD2 agrees at 8 bases. The CDR3 loop spans 12 amino acids. The germline V gene has CDR1 SEHNR and CDR2 FQNEAQ (reference sequence). DNA for the CDR3: TGTGCCAGCAGCTTAAGCGGACTAGCTCTGATGGTC. Translated, it gives CASSLSGLALMV.

The sample holds many counts of this clonotype. This rearrangement joins TRBV5-1 to TRBJ2-3; D is ambiguous. The CDR3 is 12 residues long. Looked up from germline, CDR1 is SGHRS and CDR2 is YFSETQ. Trimming removed 3 bases from V and 6 bases from J, with 8 bases in between. As DNA, the CDR3 is TGCGCCAGCAGCTCCACCGGGGATACGCAGTATTTT. Translating gives CASSSTGDTQYF.

This chain links TRBV7-2 with TRBJ1-1; no reliable D call. The V and J ends lost 1 base and 5 bases respectively, with 11 bases between them. The length of the CDR3 is 14 residues. Germline loops: CDR1 SGHTA, CDR2 FQGNSA. CDR3 protein: CASSLGLGLTEAFF. CDR3 nucleotide sequence: TGTGCCAGCAGCTTAGGTCTGGGATTGACTGAAGCTTTCTTT.